Here is one T cell receptor (beta chain) with its context. Trimming shortened V by 4 bases and J by 2 bases, and 9 bases separated the two germline ends. CDR3 length: 13 residues. Germline CDR1 SGHNT, CDR2 YYREEE (reference sequence). Repertoires were generated with immunoSEQ multiplex PCR, while TCRdb's copy carries only in-frame clones and drops some. Here the sample spans tens of thousands of clones, approximately 83% being singletons. The data were taken from a study of OX40 agonist ivuxolimab in advanced cancers. The chain carries TRBV5-4 and TRBJ2-5; D unresolved. The specimen was CD4+ or CD8+ T cells sorted from blood, collected in a trial of the OX40 agonist ivuxolimab. The TCR sequence derives from an adult with an advanced solid tumor such as melanoma, head and neck, liver or kidney cancer. This CDR3 reads CASSTGPQETQYF. DNA for the CDR3: TGTGCCAGCAGCACGGGCCCTCAAGAGACCCAGTACTTC.